These 17 T cell receptor beta chains came from one sample sequenced in a study of regulatory T cells in long-lasting Graves disease (dated by TCRdb to the early 2020s). The time point label, as the study defines it: newly diagnosed GD, antithyroid drugs for less than 3 months. RNA was extracted from PBMCs in TRIzol for both TCR sequencing and RNA sequencing. Libraries were made using multiplex PCR. Instrument on record: Illumina HiSeq 4000. CDR3 regions were amplified by Arm-PCR with iRepertoire HTBI primers to construct TCR beta libraries. The public reads were reprocessed in TCRdb via fastp at Q25 and MiXCR, keeping in-frame beta chains. CDR3 protein sequences are deduplicated, and each keeps its most common genes and DNA. For this sample the table gives around 500,000 distinct CDR3 sequences, of which roughly 13% were detected only once. The biggest ten clones account for roughly 10% of the sample.

The same specimen was also included in a second study, on T cells in Graves' hyperthyroidism and ophthalmopathy.

Specimen: peripheral blood mononuclear cells (PBMCs), collected at new diagnosis, from a patient treated with antithyroid drugs. All receptors come from a man aged 30-40 years with Graves disease. Donor details come from another sample of the same person, matched by shared clones.

V usage is TRBV29-1 and J usage is TRBJ1-4; D may be TRBD1 (5 bases). CDR1 and CDR2 (germline): SQVTM, ANQGSEA. The V end was cut by 6 bases, the J end by 7 bases, with 12 bases between. CDR3 size: 12 residues. Here the CDR3 reads CSVEDMGEKLFF. The CDR3 region has the DNA TGCAGCGTCGAGGACATGGGTGAAAAACTGTTTTTT.

This clonotype was seen a few times. This rearrangement joins TRBV4-2 to TRBJ2-5, with D possibly matching TRBD1 (6 bases). The CDR3 extends over 15 amino acids. Trimming stripped 5 bases from V and 5 bases from J, with 18 bases between. The germline gives CDR1 LGHNA, CDR2 YNFKEQ. The CDR3 DNA reads TGTGCCAGCAGCAGCATGCAGGGGCGAAGGGAGACCCAGTACTTC. It is translated as CASSSMQGRRETQYF.

V is TRBV15 and J is TRBJ2-1, with 7 positions matching TRBD2. Trimming cost V 3 bases and J 0 bases; bases outside gene matches: 8. The CDR3 length is 17 residues. Germline lookup yields CDR1 LNHNV and CDR2 YYDKDF (reference sequence). CDR3 nucleotides: TGTGCCACCAGCAGGGAAGTGGGGGGGAGCTCCTACAATGAGCAGTTCTTC. Protein sequence: CATSREVGGSSYNEQFF.

In this sample, this clonotype turned up many times. The chain links TRBV11-2 to TRBJ2-7; D gene unclear. Germline-derived CDR1 and CDR2 are SGHAT and FQNNGV. Trimming pared 5 bases from V and 4 bases from J, leaving 9 bases between. The CDR3 loop spans 12 amino acids. CDR3 nucleotides: TGTGCCAGCAGCGACCCAGGTTACGAGCAGTACTTC. This gives the protein CASSDPGYEQYF.

The table lists this clonotype with a few counts. The V call is TRBV2, the J call TRBJ2-4; 15 bases are shared with TRBD2. The CDR3 has 19 residues. In germline, CDR1 is SNHLY, CDR2 FYNNEI. V dropped 4 bases and J dropped 0; count of bases not matched to a gene: 7. The CDR3: CASSGTSGRAVGAKNIQYF. The CDR3, as DNA: TGTGCCAGCAGTGGGACTAGCGGGAGGGCCGTCGGAGCCAAAAACATTCAGTACTTC.

This clonotype was found many times. The chain couples TRBV29-1 to TRBJ2-3, with 12 nucleotides matching TRBD2. Trimming cost V 6 bases and J 3 bases; bases outside gene matches: 10. The CDR3 spans 16 residues. Per the germline V gene, CDR1 is SQVTM and CDR2 is ANQGSEA. The CDR3 DNA is TGCAGCGTCGATCTAGCGGGAGGGCCATGGACAGATACGCAGTATTTT. As protein: CSVDLAGGPWTDTQYF.

This clonotype has more than one count but fewer than ten. This rearrangement joins TRBV20-1 to TRBJ2-7; TRBD2 is a possible D gene (6 bases). The CDR3 length is 15 residues. Deletions cut 1 base from V and 0 bases from J, with 13 bases between. The germline gives CDR1 DFQATT, CDR2 SNEGSKA (reference sequence). CDR3 protein: CSARVPRESSYEQYF. The DNA of the CDR3 is TGCAGTGCTAGAGTACCGCGGGAAAGCTCCTACGAGCAGTACTTC.

The sample holds many counts of this clonotype. The chain uses TRBV30 and TRBJ2-7; 10 nucleotides match TRBD2. Trimming at V came to 2 bases and at J to 7 bases, leaving 8 bases not matched to a gene. In germline, CDR1 is GTSNPN, CDR2 SVGIG (reference sequence). This CDR3 is built from 14 residues. CDR3 residues: CAWSPLAGSSEQYF. As DNA, the CDR3 is TGTGCCTGGAGTCCACTAGCGGGGTCATCGGAGCAGTACTTC. Full variable domain (rest looked up from reference TRBV30 and TRBJ2-7): SQTIHQWPATLVQPVGSPLSLECTVEGTSNPNLYWYRQAAGRGLQLLFYSVGIGQISSEVPQNLSASRPQDRQFILSSKKLLLSDSGFYLCAWSPLAGSSEQYFGPGTRLTVT.

This clonotype was picked up many times. The chain carries TRBV28 and TRBJ1-4; D uncertain. Trimming shortened V by 3 bases and J by 8 bases, and 7 bases separated the two germline ends. Germline-derived CDR1 and CDR2 are MDHEN and SYDVKM. This CDR3 is built from 12 residues. CDR3 loop: CASSLRSEKLFF. In DNA, the CDR3 is TGTGCCAGCAGTTTGCGAAGCGAAAAACTGTTTTTT.

The chain combines TRBV12-3 or TRBV12-4 with TRBJ2-1, with 9 bases aligning to TRBD2. The CDR3 extends over 12 amino acids. The V segment lost 11 bases and the J segment 7 bases; nucleotides outside the gene matches: 6. CDR3 coding DNA: TGTGCCGGTGGACTAGCGCGAAATGAGCAGTTCTTC. It encodes CAGGLARNEQFF.

For this clonotype: A far larger clone is a single base away, which makes a read error likely. The CDR3 nucleotides are TGCAGTGCGGTTCCTAGCGGGAGAACCCACAATGAGCAGTTCTTC. Amino acid sequence: CSAVPSGRTHNEQFF. The rearrangement joins TRBV20-1 to TRBJ2-7; 10 bases match TRBD2. The better agreement between TRBJ2-1 and the DNA end casts doubt on the J call. This CDR3 has 15 residues. Germline-derived CDR1 and CDR2 are DFQATT and SNEGSKA (reference sequence).

Ten or more counts support this clonotype. The gene calls are TRBV6-1 and TRBJ2-7; possibly TRBD1 for D (6 bases). Trimming pared 1 base from V and 6 bases from J, leaving 13 bases between. CDR1 is MNHNS, CDR2 SASEGT, per germline. The CDR3 length is 14 residues. CDR3 sequence reads: CASSEVGAGAEQYF. In DNA form, the CDR3 reads TGTGCCAGCAGTGAAGTTGGGGCAGGGGCCGAGCAGTACTTC.

The table lists this clonotype with many counts. This chain uses TRBV7-3 with TRBJ2-1; 10 bases agree with TRBD2. The CDR3 is 14 amino acids. J was trimmed by 7 bases and V by 5 bases; bases with no gene match: 5. CDR1 and CDR2 from the germline V gene are SGHTA and FQGTGA. In nucleotides, the CDR3 is TGTGCCAGCAGCCCCGGGACTAGCGTTAATGAGCAGTTCTTC. It encodes CASSPGTSVNEQFF.

This clonotype was observed many times. The rearrangement uses TRBV29-1 and TRBJ2-3; 8 bases line up with TRBD1. Germline trimming cut 6 bases from V and 0 bases from J; bases unmatched to any gene: 5. The CDR3 contains 14 residues. The germline V gene encodes CDR1 SQVTM and CDR2 ANQGSEA. The DNA of the CDR3 is TGCAGCGTGGGACAGGACCCTAGCACAGATACGCAGTATTTT. It is translated as CSVGQDPSTDTQYF.

This clonotype showed up many times. The rearrangement uses TRBV5-1 and TRBJ2-3; 9 bases agree with TRBD1. J lost 3 bases, V lost 0 bases, and 5 bases had no gene match. The length of the CDR3 is 16 residues. Germline CDR1 and CDR2: SGHRS and YFSETQ. In DNA, the CDR3 is TGCGCCAGCAGCTTGGGTTTGGGACAGGGTACAGATACGCAGTATTTT. This codes for CASSLGLGQGTDTQYF.

This clonotype has a count of ten or more. This chain links TRBV6-1 with TRBJ2-5; D tentatively reads TRBD1 or TRBD2 (7 bases each). The CDR3 has 14 residues. In germline, CDR1 is MNHNS, CDR2 SASEGT. Trimming took 11 bases from V and 2 from J, leaving 18 bases between them. CDR3 residues: CALGRGQHQETQYF. The CDR3 DNA follows: TGTGCCCTTGGGAGGGGACAGCATCAAGAGACCCAGTACTTC.

This clonotype was seen at least ten times. The V and J genes are TRBV7-8 and TRBJ2-7; 11 nucleotides align to TRBD2. Germline CDR1 and CDR2: SGHVS and FQNEAQ. The CDR3 consists of 14 residues. J was trimmed by 7 bases and V by 8 bases; bases with no gene match: 10. CDR3 loop: CASRLSGRAIEQYF. CDR3 nucleotides: TGTGCCAGCCGCCTTAGCGGGAGGGCCATTGAGCAGTACTTC.